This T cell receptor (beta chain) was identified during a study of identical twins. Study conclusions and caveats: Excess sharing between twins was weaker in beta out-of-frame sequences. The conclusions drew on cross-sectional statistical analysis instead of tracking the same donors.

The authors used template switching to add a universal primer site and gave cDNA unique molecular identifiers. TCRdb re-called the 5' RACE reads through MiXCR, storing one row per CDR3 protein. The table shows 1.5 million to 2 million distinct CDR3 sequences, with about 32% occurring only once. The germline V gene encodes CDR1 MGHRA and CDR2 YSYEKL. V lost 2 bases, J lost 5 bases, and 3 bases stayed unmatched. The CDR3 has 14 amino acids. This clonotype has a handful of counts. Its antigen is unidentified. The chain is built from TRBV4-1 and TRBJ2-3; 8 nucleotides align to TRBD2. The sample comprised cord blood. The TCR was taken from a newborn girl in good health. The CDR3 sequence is CASSQILAEDTQYF. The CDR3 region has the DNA TGCGCCAGCAGCCAAATACTAGCGGAAGATACGCAGTATTTT.